Listed below are T cell receptor beta chains from one sample, sequenced in a study of read filtering for tumor transcriptome and immune sequencing. TCRdb called the reads again in MiXCR, with one record for every CDR3 protein. The sample contains 120,000 or so distinct CDR3 sequences, 10% to 15% of which appear only once. The sequencing sample was made of a population of CD138-negative cells sorted from bone marrow. These receptor sequences come from a donor over 35 with multiple myeloma. Both conserved end residues are trimmed from each CDR3.

V gene,J gene,CDR3 protein
TRBV29-1,TRBJ1-1,SVRATGGMNTEAF
TRBV5-6,TRBJ2-2,ASSLAVVTGELF
TRBV5-1,TRBJ2-3,ASSLEQVSTDTQY
TRBV28,TRBJ1-5,ASRVFDGTGGVHGPQH
TRBV7-9,TRBJ2-7,ASSSLAVYEQY
TRBV29-1,TRBJ2-5,SVEDRAGETQY
TRBV11-2,TRBJ1-1,ASTQWGNTEAF
TRBV10-3,TRBJ2-3,AISDNDGTDTQY
TRBV10-3,TRBJ2-5,AISESGDNQETQY
TRBV20-1,TRBJ2-1,SANSGRRDYNEQL
TRBV11-2,TRBJ2-5,ASSSNVGEETQY
TRBV12-3/TRBV12-4,TRBJ1-1,ASSQNSMGTEAF
TRBV6-2/TRBV6-3,TRBJ1-6,ASNFGTGNSPLH
TRBV5-1,TRBJ2-1,ASSRKDRDNEQF
TRBV5-4,TRBJ2-7,ASSGPLGTGGMEQY
TRBV7-9,TRBJ2-1,ASSSRRYNEQF
TRBV3-1,TRBJ2-2,ASSRGGRAGELF
TRBV5-1,TRBJ1-4,ASRSGTDSNEKLF
TRBV24-1,TRBJ2-1,ATSQRGSSYNEQF
TRBV19,TRBJ1-2,ASQQGAAGYT
TRBV19,TRBJ2-3,ASSTGLAGSVDTQY
TRBV6-5,TRBJ2-3,ASSYTASTDTQY
TRBV20-1,TRBJ1-4,SAALRGKEKLF
TRBV20-1,TRBJ2-7,SAGLAGNSYEQY
TRBV20-1,TRBJ2-5,SVIGGAFSAETQY
TRBV7-7,TRBJ2-3,ASSSGPVTDTQY
TRBV29-1,TRBJ2-1,SALAGGDNEQF
TRBV28,TRBJ1-2,ASSLSWGGDGYT
TRBV30,TRBJ2-3,AWSVTRTDTQY
TRBV5-1,TRBJ1-4,ASSLLTATNEKLF
TRBV20-1,TRBJ2-7,SARDLIASGSEEQY
TRBV19,TRBJ2-1,ASSIEGTVIYNEQF
TRBV10-3,TRBJ2-1,AISERDEQF
TRBV29-1,TRBJ2-7,SVEDSGDEQY
TRBV6-5,TRBJ1-1,ASSYGGSTEAF
TRBV6-6,TRBJ2-1,AIREGTYNEQF
TRBV20-1,TRBJ2-6,SAWDITHSGANVLT
TRBV7-2,TRBJ2-1,ASSLDPGARGEQF
TRBV6-6,TRBJ2-7,AITARAYEQY
TRBV9,TRBJ2-6,ASMGTGISGANVLT
TRBV7-2,TRBJ1-4,ASSLTVSNEKLF